This entry is about one T cell receptor (beta chain). It has no known antigen specificity. It has no much larger one-base neighbor in the sample; base qualities were not kept. Receptors were amplified or captured by the immunoSEQ multiplex PCR assay. DNA from the CD4+ T cells that had been cultured and isolated underwent TCR beta CDR3 sequencing. From the authors' description of their analysis: Non-productive TCR sequences were removed and reads were trimmed to the CDR3 region, keeping CDR3s of at least 7 amino acids. The MANAFEST web app was used to pick out antigen-specific clonotypes by comparing their expansion in peptide wells with that in reference cultures. To be called positive, a clone needed expansion at FDR<0.05 compared with the reference and with all other wells, an odds ratio greater than 5, and a frequency greater than 0.1% in two replicate wells. Cross-reactive clonotypes were defined as significantly expanded in SARS-CoV-2 spike wells and in at least one common cold coronavirus spike condition. CDR3 similarity was assessed by Levenshtein distance using the stringdist R package, and unrooted trees were constructed with ape in R 3.6.1. This is the immuneACCESS table as TCRdb keeps it, with only in-frame sequences that have V and J called. A part of the clones is gone; compared with another copy, unresolved V genes explain less than half, and the rest is unexplained. V and J calls and clone size come straight from that table; D and trimming were deduced from the DNA. Within this sample are roughly 20,000 clones, with approximately 70% of them counted one time only. Approximately 16% of the sample goes to the ten largest clones.

In the ViraFEST assay, PBMC were stimulated with viral peptide pools, and TCR sequencing was then used to find antigen-specific CD4+ T cell clonotypes based on their expansion. After around ten days of culture, CD4+ T cells were isolated with the EasySep CD4+ T cell isolation kit. The absence of prior SARS-CoV-2 infection in healthy vaccine recipients was confirmed by negative nucleocapsid antibodies before and after vaccination. Roughly 2 million PBMC per well were cultured in IMDM with around 5% human AB serum, 8.5 to 10 IU/ml IL-2 and gentamicin, plus 10 ug/ml peptides. On days 3 and 7, half of the culture medium was replaced with fresh IL-2-containing medium. Unless noted otherwise, every peptide stimulation condition was cultured in triplicate wells. Using Ficoll-Paque Plus gradient centrifugation, PBMC were separated from whole blood and then either used fresh or cryopreserved at -140C. The overlapping peptide pools covered the spike proteins of SARS-CoV-2 as well as those of the common cold coronaviruses HCoV-NL63, HCoV-OC43 and HCoV-229E. The QIAamp micro DNA kit was used to extract genomic DNA from the cultured CD4+ T cells.

These data belong to a study of vaccination effects on CD4 cells after COVID-19 (dated 2022 in TCRdb). Regarding the study in general: Participants received two doses of either the BNT162b2 or the mRNA-1273 mRNA SARS-CoV-2 vaccine. Altogether, some ten COVID-19 convalescent patients and 4 SARS-CoV-2-naive healthy vaccine recipients made up the full study. SARS-CoV-2 spike-specific CD4+ TCR repertoires from before and after mRNA vaccination were compared in COVID-19 convalescent patients and in infection-naive vaccine recipients. Cultures from other donors in the study were sequenced using the Oncomine TCR Beta short-read assay on an Illumina iSeq 100.

The full study reports these points: Among healthy vaccine recipients, nearly all vaccine-induced clones were SARS-CoV-2 mono-reactive, and only 1 of 255 was cross-reactive with common cold coronaviruses. Both infection-induced and vaccine-induced clones contracted markedly at late post-vaccination timepoints, which is consistent with waning T cell responses. The study was limited by a small number of convalescent patients, and early post-infection timepoints were lacking.

Taken from cysteine to phenylalanine, the CDR3 has 15 residues. The CDR3 DNA has 45 bases and is translated from base 1. Between the V and J ends, shortened by 1 base and 0 bases respectively, the junction contains 8 bases. As encoded in the germline V gene, CDR1 is SGHTS while CDR2 is YDEGEE. The sequence derives from a human donor who received a COVID-19 vaccine. The V gene is TRBV5-8 and the J gene is TRBJ1-3; no D segment can be confidently identified. The specimen comprised CD4+ T cells from PBMCs cultured with HCoV-229E spike peptides, sampled before COVID-19 vaccination. The label giving this sample's cell subset or site can be read as: HCoV-229E spike overlapping peptide pool stimulation. The CDR3 is CASSLTYGSGNTIYF. The sequenced DNA: TGTGCCAGCAGCTTGACTTACGGCTCTGGAAACACCATATATTTT.